The entry below gives a single T cell receptor (beta chain) sequence along with its context. The CDR3 has 19 residues. Germline CDR1 LNHDA, CDR2 SQIVND (reference sequence). V lost 2 bases, J lost 6 bases, and 15 bases stayed unmatched. The sample originates from a study of blood T cell repertoires in COVID-19. Study details: Whether acute or convalescent, the COVID-19 samples came from the United States, Italy and Spain. In each case, the material was cDNA or gDNA derived from T cells, B-cell-depleted T cells, or PBMCs.

Original data processing: Nucleated cell counts were estimated from reference gene primer amplification. Sequenced by immunoSEQ multiplex PCR; TCRdb stores in-frame clones only, minus some. The V and J calls and the clone size are those of that table, but D and trimming were determined from the DNA. The data contain approximately 99,000 clones, around 83% of them singletons. The chain joins TRBV19 to TRBJ2-6, with 8 bases fitting TRBD1. This clonotype was sampled from a woman aged 65 to 85 with acute or convalescent COVID-19. Input material: peripheral blood. The CDR3 protein is CASSILPGQDAVEANVLTF. The CDR3 DNA sequence: TGTGCCAGTAGTATACTACCGGGACAGGACGCGGTCGAGGCCAACGTCCTGACTTTC.